The 15 T cell receptor beta chains presented below share a single source sample, sequenced in a study of control samples from healthy donors and cancer patients. Assay used: immunoSEQ multiplex PCR; TCRdb lists only in-frame clones, some missing. The sample carries about 18,000 clones, approximately 80% recorded once. The specimen was PBMCs. The receptors here all came from a woman aged 65 to 85 with lung cancer.

The chain combines TRBV6-6 with TRBJ1-1; 9 bases line up with TRBD1. V lost 2 bases and J lost 1; bases outside the gene matches: 5. This CDR3 comprises 16 residues. The V gene's germline CDR1 is MNHNY and CDR2 SVGAGI (reference sequence). The CDR3 bases are TGTGCCAGCAGTTACCCCCAGACAGGGGGGAACACTGAAGCTTTCTTT. It specifies CASSYPQTGGNTEAFF.

This chain joins TRBV6-5 and TRBJ1-6; 7 nucleotides match TRBD1. This CDR3 contains 13 residues. The junction had 4 bases not matched to a gene; V was cut back by 6 bases and J by 8 bases. CDR1 is MNHEY and CDR2 is SVGAGI in the germline V gene. CDR3 region: CASSRDSHSPLHF. In DNA form, the CDR3 reads TGTGCCAGCAGCCGGGACAGCCATTCACCCCTCCACTTT.

The chain is built from TRBV3-1 (or the pseudogene TRBV3-2) and TRBJ2-7; unclear D gene. Germline V gene lookup returns CDR1 LGHDT and CDR2 YNNKEL (reference sequence). V was pared by 4 bases and J by 2 bases, with 6 bases between. The CDR3 has 12 amino acids. CDR3 DNA sequence: TGTGCCAGCAGCCGAGGACCCTACGAGCAGTACTTC. Translated: CASSRGPYEQYF.

V gene TRBV27 combines with J gene TRBJ2-3, with TRBD1 matching over 8 bases. The length of the CDR3 is 16 residues. J was trimmed by 4 bases and V by 1 base; bases with no gene match: 7. The V gene's germline CDR1 is MNHEY and CDR2 SMNVEV (reference sequence). As DNA, the CDR3 is TGTGCCAGCAGTTTATATCCAGGGGGCGCAGCAGATACGCAGTATTTT. Protein product: CASSLYPGGAADTQYF.

The rearrangement uses TRBV11-3 and TRBJ2-3, with TRBD1 matching over 9 bases. V dropped 9 bases and J dropped 1; count of bases not matched to a gene: 11. Looked up from germline, CDR1 is SGHNT and CDR2 is YENEEA. The CDR3 runs 16 residues. CDR3 bases: TGTGCCAGTAAGCACAGGGGGCAACTGGGCACAGATACGCAGTATTTT. It specifies CASKHRGQLGTDTQYF.

V is TRBV19 and J is TRBJ2-5; the D gene could be TRBD1 or TRBD2 (6 bases each). Germline CDR1 is LNHDA and CDR2 is SQIVND (reference sequence). V lost 7 bases and J lost 3, with 12 bases in between. The length of the CDR3 is 13 residues. The CDR3 DNA is TGTGCCAGTATCGGGGGCCATAAAGAGACCCAGTACTTC. It yields the protein CASIGGHKETQYF.

This clone showed up just once. At the DNA level, this CDR3 is encoded by other sequences in the same sample as well. The rearrangement uses TRBV5-6 and TRBJ2-6; possibly TRBD2 for D (7 bases). The CDR3 runs to 15 residues. Trimming left V 4 bases short and J 4 bases short, with 12 bases between. In germline, CDR1 is SGHDT, CDR2 YYEEEE. CDR3 DNA sequence: TGTGCCAGCAGCCGGGGGGCAGGGGGGGCCAACGTCCTGACTTTC. Its translation: CASSRGAGGANVLTF.

This chain uses TRBV5-4 with TRBJ2-5; D unclear. Trimming cost V 4 bases and J 1 base, with 11 bases left between them. The CDR3 consists of 14 residues. Germline lookup yields CDR1 SGHNT and CDR2 YYREEE (reference sequence). CDR3 nucleotide sequence: TGTGCCAGCAGCGCTGACGGACCCCAAGAGACCCAGTACTTC. Its translation: CASSADGPQETQYF.

In nucleotides, the CDR3 is TGTGCCAGCAGCGTACCGGGCCAATCCTACGAGCAGTACTTC. This encodes CASSVPGQSYEQYF. The rearrangement uses TRBV11-3 and TRBJ2-7; D remains unclear. The CDR3 runs to 14 residues. Looked up from germline, CDR1 is SGHNT and CDR2 is YENEEA. V dropped 5 bases and J dropped 1 base, with 12 bases sitting between them.

The rearrangement joins TRBV28 to TRBJ2-6; 9 bases are shared with TRBD1. Germline loops: CDR1 MDHEN, CDR2 SYDVKM. Trimming removed 7 bases from V and 2 bases from J; junction bases left unmatched: 9. The CDR3 loop spans 17 amino acids. CDR3 loop: CASNRGTGGAGANVLTF. CDR3 nucleotide sequence: TGTGCCAGCAATAGAGGAACAGGGGGCGCTGGGGCCAACGTCCTGACTTTC.

The V and J genes are TRBV2 and TRBJ1-2; D is uncertain. Germline V lookup: CDR1 SNHLY, CDR2 FYNNEI. The CDR3 is made up of 13 amino acids. The germline V and J ends were trimmed by 6 bases and 1 base, with 9 bases remaining between them. The CDR3 region has the DNA TGTGCCAGCAGGATGTGGGATAACTATGGCTACACCTTC. Translation: CASRMWDNYGYTF.

V usage is TRBV7-8 and J usage is TRBJ2-1; D is tentatively TRBD1 or TRBD2 (6 bases each). This CDR3 has 16 amino acids. Between the trimmed V and J ends, which lost 1 base and 4 bases, there was a span of 14 bases. The germline V gene has CDR1 SGHVS and CDR2 FQNEAQ. DNA for the CDR3: TGTGCCAGCAGCTTAGAACGCGGAGGGGGGTACAATGAGCAGTTCTTC. Protein product: CASSLERGGGYNEQFF.

V gene TRBV19 combines with J gene TRBJ2-2; 8 nucleotides agree with TRBD2. J lost 5 bases, V lost 5 bases, and 10 bases had no gene match. The CDR3 has 16 amino acids. Per the germline V gene, CDR1 is LNHDA and CDR2 is SQIVND (reference sequence). CDR3 region: CASSDRTSPGTGELFF. CDR3 bases: TGTGCCAGTAGTGACCGGACTAGCCCTGGAACCGGGGAGCTGTTTTTT.

This chain uses TRBV7-9 with TRBJ2-7, with 16 bases that match TRBD2. The CDR3 has 16 amino acids. Trimming took 5 bases from V and 5 from J; bases not matched to a gene: 6. Germline CDR1 SEHNR, CDR2 FQNEAQ (reference sequence). CDR3 residues: CASSVQGTSGRDEQYF. The CDR3 nucleotides read TGTGCCAGCAGCGTACAGGGGACTAGCGGGAGGGACGAGCAGTACTTC.

This clone was recorded a few times. The chain couples TRBV5-6 to TRBJ1-2; a possible D gene is TRBD1 (6 bases). The CDR3 sequence is 15 residues long. The germline CDR1 and CDR2 sequences are SGHDT and YYEEEE. V shed 4 bases and J shed 7 bases, with 20 bases lying between them. The CDR3 here is CASSHLVGGMSGYTF. The CDR3 DNA reads as TGTGCCAGCAGCCACCTTGTGGGGGGCATGAGTGGCTACACCTTC.